This TCR beta chain was recovered during a study of T cells in Graves' hyperthyroidism and ophthalmopathy. Across the study: The initial diagnosis was the point when peripheral blood was collected, ahead of any treatment. Findings and caveats of the study: Stable hyperthyroidism was separated from ophthalmopathy by a model based on 13 V-J features. For ophthalmopathy, model prediction preceded onset by a median about six months.

The CDR3 regions of TCR beta were amplified from RNA transcripts. An initial round of RT-PCR targeting the TCR CDR3 relied on the HTBI primer set. One entry per CDR3 protein, called by TCRdb with MiXCR from the multiplex PCR reads. The repertoire holds roughly 580,000 distinct CDR3 sequences, 14% seen once, with more than 5% in the top ten. CDR3 length: 14 residues. With 1 base clipped from V and 5 bases from J, the junction kept 4 bases outside the gene matches. Germline CDR1 and CDR2: SEHNR and FQNEAQ (reference sequence). This clonotype was seen repeatedly, ten times or more. The antigen is not known. The blood specimen was taken at initial hyperthyroidism diagnosis, before any ophthalmopathy symptoms.

This chain joins TRBV7-9 and TRBJ1-1; 7 bases fit TRBD1. The material sequenced was blood. The TCR sequence derives from a woman in her twenties or thirties with Graves' hyperthyroidism that later progressed to Graves' ophthalmopathy. This CDR3 reads CASSLVGQATEAFF. CDR3 sequence (DNA): TGTGCCAGCAGCTTAGTAGGACAGGCAACTGAAGCTTTCTTT. Together with reference TRBV7-9 and TRBJ1-1, the CDR3 gives the full variable domain: DTGVSQNPRHKITKRGQNVTFRCDPISEHNRLYWYRQTLGQGPEFLTYFQNEAQLEKSRLLSDRFSAERPKGSFSTLEIQRTEQGDSAMYLCASSLVGQATEAFFGQGTRLTVV.